Following are 13 T cell receptor beta chains from one sample sequenced in a study of metastatic and nonmetastatic thyroid tumors. No treatment had been given to any patient before thyroid surgery. TCRdb redid the clone calls on the PCR reads using MiXCR. The sample consists of around 38,000 clones, 25% to 30% of them appearing once. Sequenced sample: blood. All receptors derive from a male donor with papillary thyroid cancer or a benign thyroid nodule (not recorded which). Some clones in this sample may be carry-over from other donors' samples.

In its sample, this clone was seen many times. CDR3 DNA sequence: TGCAGTGCCCCACCGTTCGGGACAAGGATGAACAATGAGCAGTTCTTC. The encoded protein is CSAPPFGTRMNNEQFF. The chain recombines TRBV20-1 with TRBJ2-1; D might be TRBD1 (6 bases). V shed 6 bases and J shed 5 bases, with 23 bases lying between them. Germline loops: CDR1 DFQATT, CDR2 SNEGSKA (reference sequence). The CDR3 covers 16 residues.

The V and J genes are TRBV10-3 and TRBJ2-3; D may be TRBD1 or TRBD2 (6 bases each). Per germline, CDR1 ENHRY and CDR2 SYGVKD. The CDR3 loop spans 16 amino acids. Trimming pared 10 bases from V and 4 bases from J, leaving 24 bases between. CDR3 loop: CATYLGGQGSADTQYF. DNA of the CDR3: TGTGCCACCTACCTCGGGGGTCAGGGGTCGGCAGATACGCAGTATTTT.

The chain couples TRBV27 to TRBJ2-1, with D perhaps matching TRBD1 or TRBD2 (5 bases each). This CDR3 has 12 amino acids. Trimming left V 8 bases short and J 11 bases short, with 16 bases between. The germline CDR1 and CDR2 sequences are MNHEY and SMNVEV (reference sequence). The CDR3 reads CASGTVGRKQFF. Here the CDR3 DNA reads TGTGCCAGCGGAACAGTGGGACGGAAGCAGTTCTTC.

This clone has a count of ten or more. The chain recombines TRBV7-9 with TRBJ2-2; 7 bases line up with TRBD2. The CDR3 runs 14 residues. The junction had 4 bases not matched to a gene; V was cut back by 5 bases and J by 4 bases. The germline V gene encodes CDR1 SEHNR and CDR2 FQNEAQ (reference sequence). The CDR3 DNA follows: TGTGCCAGCAGCCCAAGGGAGGGCACCGGGGAGCTGTTTTTT. Its protein is CASSPREGTGELFF.

This clone was seen a handful of times. V is TRBV19 and J is TRBJ1-5; TRBD1 aligns across 8 bases. The CDR3 has 14 amino acids. Germline V gene data show CDR1 as LNHDA and CDR2 as SQIVND (reference sequence). J was trimmed by 4 bases and V by 5 bases; bases with no gene match: 4. CDR3 region: CASSRDRKNQPQHF. In DNA, the CDR3 is TGTGCCAGTAGTCGGGACAGGAAAAATCAGCCCCAGCATTTT.

This clone was detected ten times or more. The V call is TRBV7-2, the J call TRBJ1-4, with 7 positions matching TRBD1. The germline V gene has CDR1 SGHTA and CDR2 FQGNSA. There are 14 residues in the CDR3. V shed 7 bases and J 6 bases; nucleotides not matched to a gene: 8. The CDR3 DNA sequence: TGTGCCAGCACGAGACAGGGTTTGGATGAAAAACTGTTTTTT. Its translation: CASTRQGLDEKLFF. The variable domain in full, with the rest retrieved from reference TRBV7-2 and TRBJ1-4, is GAGVSQSPSNKVTEKGKDVELRCDPISGHTALYWYRQSLGQGLEFLIYFQGNSAPDKSGLPSDRFSAERTGGSVSTLTIQRTQQEDSAVYLCASTRQGLDEKLFFGSGTQLSVL.

This clone was recorded only once. The V and J genes are TRBV21-1 and TRBJ2-3; TRBD2 was called by the table and not checked on the DNA. TRBV21-1 is described as a pseudogene. The CDR3 consists of 18 residues. Here the CDR3 reads CASISPAGVVTSTDTQYF. In DNA, the CDR3 is TGTGCCAGCATCTCCCCAGCGGGGGTGGTCACTAGCACAGATACGCAGTATTTT.

In the case of this clone: An end of the junction differs from the germline gene, which may be a read error. In DNA, the CDR3 is TGTGCCAGCAGCCATAGCGGGAGAATCTCCTACGAGCATTATTTC. Amino acids: CASSHSGRISYEHYF. This chain uses TRBV12-3 or TRBV12-4 with TRBJ2-7; 9 nucleotides align to TRBD2. The CDR3 runs to 15 residues.

In its sample, this clone was seen a few times. V and J are TRBV6-1 and TRBJ2-7; TRBD1 aligns across 7 bases. The CDR3 has 15 residues. Germline assignment: CDR1 MNHNS and CDR2 SASEGT. J gave up 1 base and V 7 bases, and 10 bases lay outside the gene matches. The CDR3 sequence is CASNPLKGASYEQYF. The CDR3 bases are TGTGCCAGCAACCCCCTCAAGGGGGCATCCTACGAGCAGTACTTC.

This clone came up many times. The rearrangement links TRBV5-1 to TRBJ2-6, with 7 nucleotides matching TRBD1. CDR3 length: 15 residues. Germline V gene data show CDR1 as SGHRS and CDR2 as YFSETQ. Trimming took 4 bases from V and 2 from J; bases not matched to a gene: 3. In nucleotides, the CDR3 is TGCGCCAGCAGCACCCAGGGGGCTGGGGCCAACGTCCTGACTTTC. This gives the protein CASSTQGAGANVLTF.

This clone was seen at least ten times. The chain links TRBV6-1 to TRBJ1-1; the D gene is possibly TRBD1 (5 bases). The V end lost 6 bases, the J end lost 7 bases, and 9 bases lay between the germline ends. The CDR3 sequence is 11 residues long. Germline CDR1 and CDR2: MNHNS and SASEGT. CDR3 in amino acids: CASRQTVEAFF. The DNA of the CDR3 is TGTGCCAGCAGACAGACAGTTGAAGCTTTCTTT.

This clone was seen more than once but under ten times. Here the CDR3 reads CASSLVSGKHPTAYEQYF. Here the CDR3 DNA reads TGTGCCAGCAGTTTAGTGTCAGGGAAACATCCGACGGCCTACGAGCAGTACTTC. J is TRBJ2-7 and V is TRBV12-3 or TRBV12-4, with D possibly being TRBD1 (5 bases). CDR3 length: 18 residues. Trimming cost V 1 base and J 2 bases, with 21 bases left between them.

Ten or more counts support this clone. The rearrangement links TRBV18 to TRBJ2-5; possibly TRBD1 for D (5 bases). CDR1 is KGHSH and CDR2 is LQKENI in the germline V gene. CDR3 length: 13 amino acids. V was pared by 2 bases and J by 4 bases, with 8 bases between. CDR3 sequence (DNA): TGTGCCAGCTCACCATCCCAGGGAGAGACCCAGTACTTC. It yields the protein CASSPSQGETQYF.